This record looks at one T cell receptor (beta chain) sequence and its context. Its antigen has not been determined. No per-base quality is available; no much larger clone lies one base away. The sample belongs to a study of shared clonotypes between healthy human individuals (TCRdb year 2020). General notes on the study: The cohort included three men and a couple of women between 18 and 49 years of age. For each donor, CD4 naive and CD4 memory were each run on three plates, CD8 naive on two plates, and CD8 memory on one plate. To estimate repertoire size and how much clonotypes are shared between individuals, the study performed deep sequencing of blood TCR repertoires from a few healthy adults. Libraries were prepared and TCR repertoires were sequenced by different laboratories using diverse techniques, in order to increase sequencing depth and limit assay-specific biases. Between about 0.8 and 9 billion PBMCs per donor were obtained by leukapheresis.

Donors were healthy HIV-negative adults with no recently reported acute infections or vaccinations. Every donor was a Caucasian adult living in Nashville, Tennessee, USA. CD4+ T cells were enriched through magnetic negative selection, after which naive cells were positively selected on CD45RA and the remaining negative fraction served as the memory subset. Blood was obtained by leukapheresis, after which PBMCs were separated by Ficoll-Histopaque density gradient centrifugation and cryopreserved in liquid nitrogen vapor phase. Analytical flow cytometry was used to check the purity and quantity of each magnetically sorted T cell population. Each sorted fraction had its genomic DNA isolated and then quantified by UV absorbance on a Nanodrop 2000c. Unmatched junction bases come to 13, with V trimmed by 11 bases and J by 6 bases. From its cysteine to its phenylalanine, the CDR3 spans 14 amino acids. The retained sequence is limited to the CDR3, 42 bases, with the frame set at the first base. CDR1 and CDR2, looked up from the germline V gene (reference sequence), are LNHNV and YYDKDF.

Using the deep immunoSEQ assay, TCR CDR3 regions were amplified from genomic DNA by multiplex PCR. For each cell subset, the extracted genomic DNA was distributed evenly across all wells of several immunoSEQ 96-well plates, and each plate served as one replicate. For sorted subsets, roughly 200 ng genomic DNA, equal to 25,000 to 35,000 T cell genomes, was loaded into each replicate PCR. Purified libraries were measured with a Qubit 3.0 fluorometer, size-checked on a Bioanalyzer 2100, and measured again with the KAPA Library Quantification kit. Each immunoSEQ 96-well plate was sequenced on its own single-read 150-cycle Illumina NextSeq 550 flow cell. Per the authors' processing: The immunoSEQ output contained only junctional sequences without quality scores, so filtering could not match that applied to full-length reads. Sequences were annotated with PyIR, a Python wrapper for IgBLAST v1.9, and V/J genes and CDR3 were assigned using IMGT germline references. Any read was removed if the V/J assignment was weak (E-value above 1e-6), the CDR3 was missing, or the read contained stop codons, out-of-frame junctions, or ambiguous translated residues. V3J clonotypes were defined as sequences sharing the same inferred V gene, J gene, and CDR3 amino acid sequence. Percentage overlap between repertoires was computed as shared unique clonotypes divided by the size of the smaller repertoire. Repertoire richness was assessed with RTK rarefaction, the Chao1 estimator, and Recon v2.1 estimates of unobserved clonotypes. OLGA was used to compute generation probabilities for all TCRbeta clonotypes that the gDNA method yielded from four donors. TCRdb holds this immuneACCESS table with in-frame rearrangements only. Some clones are missing; in checked studies, unresolved V genes explain under half, and the rest has no known cause. That table is the source of V, J and clone size, and D and trimming were worked out from the DNA. The sample contains about 1.5 million clones, 95% to 97% of them found a single time. About 1.2% of the sample is held by the ten biggest clonotypes.

General study outcomes and caveats: Across a handful of donors, approximately 4.6% of naive CD4, around 3.3% of naive CD8, roughly 2.2% of memory CD4, and under 0.45% of memory CD8 clonotypes were shared. Pairwise subsampling led to the expectation that sequencing depth would affect the degree of clonotype sharing among donors. Sampling was limited to blood, and TCR repertoires in tissue likely differ from TCR repertoires in blood. Higher generation probabilities were observed for clonotypes shared by all four sorted-subset donors than for non-shared clonotypes. Estimated clonotype richness was generally larger for naive than for memory subsets. Incomplete sequencing was indicated by rarefaction of sorted-subset datasets, despite the large sequencing depth. Because the study included a small number of donors, the genetic and exposure-history diversity represented was limited.

The sequence links TRBV15 to TRBJ2-4; TRBD1 matches 7 bases in the middle. Specimen: naive CD4+ T cells sorted from blood. Explained via the paper, the cell subset or site label denotes: CD45RA+ positively selected. The receptor was isolated from a man aged 25 to 45 in good health. The encoded CDR3 is CASSYRDRGNIQYF. The bases are TGTGCCTCCTCTTACCGGGACAGAGGAAACATTCAGTACTTC.